The clone carrying this TCR beta chain was observed many times. These data are taken from a study of T cell repertoires in cytomegalovirus infection. In the study overall: Public TCR beta signatures were indicative of both CMV infection and a matching HLA type.

From the reads, TCRdb called clonotypes with MiXCR, one entry per CDR3 protein. The sample lists approximately 500,000 distinct CDR3 sequences; more than 15% were seen once. The CDR3 is 17 amino acids. With 2 bases clipped from V and 0 bases from J, the junction kept 6 bases outside the gene matches. Germline V gives CDR1 SGHKS, CDR2 YYEKEE (reference sequence). V is TRBV5-5 and J is TRBJ2-2, with 8 bases fitting TRBD1. The source of this sequence is a human donor in good health (CMV status not recorded). Some clones in this sample may be carry-over from other donors' samples. Sequenced sample: CD8+ T cells from PBMCs. This CDR3 is CASSLRPDRANTGELFF. In DNA form, the CDR3 reads TGTGCCAGCAGCTTAAGACCGGACAGGGCGAACACCGGGGAGCTGTTTTTT.